This TCR beta chain derives from a study of blood T cells in healthy people across ages. For the second PCR, which ran for roughly 6 to 12 cycles, a sample-barcoded 5' primer and a J-beta primer mix were used. One entry per CDR3 protein, called by TCRdb with MiXCR from the 5' RACE reads. The sample contains hundreds of thousands of distinct CDR3 sequences, over 45% of which appear only once. Broader study findings: Researchers judged that diversity estimates from one million T cells fell short of true values. Roughly linear declines in TCR beta diversity per million T cells occurred with age.

On this clonotype: Its antigen is currently unknown.

The TCR was taken from a man aged 25 to 40 in good health. Source material: blood.

This chain's CDR3 is CASSQDFGSQQYF. The CDR3 bases are TGTGCCAGCAGCCAAGATTTCGGGAGCCAGCAGTACTTC. This chain connects TRBV14 to TRBJ2-7; the D gene is possibly TRBD2 (6 bases). V lost 0 bases, J lost 8 bases, and 11 bases lay in between. Germline values: CDR1 SGHDN, CDR2 FVKESK. The CDR3 contains 13 residues.